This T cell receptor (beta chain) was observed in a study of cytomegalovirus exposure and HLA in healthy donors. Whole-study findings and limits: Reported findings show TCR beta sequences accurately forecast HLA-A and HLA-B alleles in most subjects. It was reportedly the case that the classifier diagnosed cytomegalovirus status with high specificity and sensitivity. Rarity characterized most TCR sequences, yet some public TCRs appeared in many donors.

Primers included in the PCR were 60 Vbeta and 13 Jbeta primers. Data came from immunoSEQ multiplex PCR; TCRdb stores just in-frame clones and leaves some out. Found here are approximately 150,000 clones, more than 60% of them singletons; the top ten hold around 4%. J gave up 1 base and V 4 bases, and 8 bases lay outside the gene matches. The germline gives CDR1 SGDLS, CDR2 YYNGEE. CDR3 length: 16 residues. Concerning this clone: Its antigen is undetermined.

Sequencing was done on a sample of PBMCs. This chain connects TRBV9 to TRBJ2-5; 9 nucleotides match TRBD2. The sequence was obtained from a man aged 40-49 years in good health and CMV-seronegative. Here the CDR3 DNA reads TGTGCCAGCAGCCCTAGTTCTAGCGGGACCCAAGAGACCCAGTACTTC. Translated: CASSPSSSGTQETQYF.